This T cell receptor beta chain was observed in a study of blood T cell repertoires in COVID-19. Assay: immunoSEQ multiplex PCR; the TCRdb copy retains only in-frame clones and omits some. The data hold 70,000 or so clones, with 90% observed a single time. The table lists this clone with a count of one. Per germline, CDR1 SGHAT and CDR2 FQNNGV. Trimming shortened V by 3 bases and J by 9 bases, and 15 bases separated the two germline ends. This CDR3 contains 13 residues. The V gene is TRBV11-2, the J gene TRBJ2-7; a weak D match, TRBD1 (7 bases). Material for sequencing was peripheral blood. The clonotype was recovered from a human donor in a cohort sampled during active COVID-19. The CDR3 DNA reads TGTGCCAGCAGCTTGGCGGGGACAGATGGGCAGTACTTC. Translation: CASSLAGTDGQYF.